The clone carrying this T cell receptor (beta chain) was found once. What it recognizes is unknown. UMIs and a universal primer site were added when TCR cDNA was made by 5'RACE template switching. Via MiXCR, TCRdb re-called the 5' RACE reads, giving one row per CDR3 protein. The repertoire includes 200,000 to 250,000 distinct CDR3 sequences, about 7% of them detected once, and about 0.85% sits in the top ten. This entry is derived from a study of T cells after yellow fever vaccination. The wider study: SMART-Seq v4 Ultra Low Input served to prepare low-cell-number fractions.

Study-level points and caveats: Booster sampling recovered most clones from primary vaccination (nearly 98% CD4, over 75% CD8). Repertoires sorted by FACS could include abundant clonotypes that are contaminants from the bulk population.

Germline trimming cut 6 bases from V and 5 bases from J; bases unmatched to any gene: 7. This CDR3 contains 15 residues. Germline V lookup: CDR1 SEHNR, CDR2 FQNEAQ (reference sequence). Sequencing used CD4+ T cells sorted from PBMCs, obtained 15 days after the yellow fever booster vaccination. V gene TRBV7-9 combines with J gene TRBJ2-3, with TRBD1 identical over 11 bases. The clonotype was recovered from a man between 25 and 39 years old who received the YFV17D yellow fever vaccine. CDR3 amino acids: CASSYQGTGGDTQYF. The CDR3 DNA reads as TGTGCCAGCAGTTACCAAGGGACAGGGGGAGATACGCAGTATTTT.